These T cell receptor beta chains were read from a single sample in a study of PD-L1 blockade in urothelial cancer. Clones were read by immunoSEQ multiplex PCR, and TCRdb kept only the in-frame ones, dropping some. The profile shows about 66,000 clones, roughly 90% of them singletons. The sequencing used PBMCs, collected around atezolizumab (anti-PD-L1) treatment. The receptors originated from a man aged 60 to 69 with urothelial cancer. The CDR3 runs from the conserved cysteine through the conserved F or W. A D gene is named only where the DNA matches it firmly. Size values are once, few and many counts, or a class for expanded clones, and some rows have none.

clone_size d_call j_call v_call cdr3_aa cdr3_nt
- TRBD2 TRBJ2-5 TRBV7-7 CASSPRLAGIKETQYF TGTGCTAGCAGCCCACGACTAGCGGGGATTAAAGAGACCCAGTACTTC
few - TRBJ1-2 TRBV30 CAWTSSRGLYGYTF TGTGCCTGGACCTCGAGCCGGGGACTCTATGGCTACACCTTC
- TRBD1 TRBJ2-3 TRBV9 CASSVVMTGGTDTQYF TGTGCCAGCAGCGTAGTGATGACAGGGGGCACAGATACGCAGTATTTT
- TRBD2 TRBJ2-7 TRBV11-2 CASSLGTSGSFSYEQYF TGTGCCAGCAGCTTAGGAACTAGCGGGTCTTTCTCCTACGAGCAGTACTTC
few - TRBJ1-4 TRBV18 CASSPVPPTTNEKLFF TGTGCCAGCTCACCGGTTCCACCTACAACTAATGAAAAACTGTTTTTT
- - TRBJ1-5 TRBV28 CASTGSAGIGQPQHF TGTGCCAGCACAGGATCGGCAGGGATCGGTCAGCCCCAGCATTTT
- - TRBJ2-5 TRBV6-1 CASKGGGIETQYF TGTGCCAGCAAGGGGGGAGGGATTGAGACCCAGTACTTC
- TRBD2 TRBJ2-4 TRBV9 CASSASLGLVGDIQYF TGTGCCAGCAGCGCAAGCTTGGGACTAGTGGGCGACATTCAGTACTTC
- - TRBJ1-1 TRBV11-3 CASSRENTEAFF TGTGCCAGCAGCCGGGAGAACACTGAAGCTTTCTTT
- - TRBJ1-2 TRBV14 CASSGAGFYGYTF TGTGCCAGCAGCGGGGCGGGATTCTATGGCTACACCTTC
once - TRBJ1-2 TRBV30 CAWRPGTRGGYTF TGTGCCTGGAGGCCGGGGACAAGGGGGGGCTACACCTTC
- TRBD2 TRBJ2-3 TRBV5-1 CASSLAGGQDTQYF TGCGCCAGCAGCTTAGCGGGGGGGCAAGATACGCAGTATTTT
- - TRBJ1-5 TRBV27 CASSSEGVSNQPQHF TGTGCCAGCAGTTCCGAGGGAGTGAGCAATCAGCCCCAGCATTTT
- TRBD2 TRBJ2-1 TRBV5-8 CASSLDRLAGNNEQFF TGTGCCAGCAGCTTGGATCGGCTAGCGGGAAACAATGAGCAGTTCTTC
- - TRBJ1-3 TRBV2 CASSIKRGLSSGNTIYF TGTGCCAGCAGTATAAAAAGGGGGTTATCTTCAGGAAACACCATATATTTT
- - TRBJ1-5 TRBV15 CATSTRQQGGQPQHF TGTGCCACCAGCACGAGGCAACAGGGCGGTCAGCCCCAGCATTTT
- TRBD1 TRBJ1-2 TRBV4-3 CASSHLGQGILSYGYTF TGCGCCAGCAGCCATTTGGGACAGGGTATCCTCAGCTATGGCTACACCTTC
- TRBD2 TRBJ2-7 TRBV7-2 CASSLGPPGLTYEQYF TGTGCCAGCAGCTTAGGACCCCCGGGACTAACCTACGAGCAGTACTTC
- - TRBJ1-5 TRBV19 CASSPQQGHSNQPQHF TGTGCCAGTAGTCCCCAACAGGGTCATAGCAATCAGCCCCAGCATTTT
- TRBD1 TRBJ2-4 TRBV4-1 CASSQPQLGQGEKNIQYF TGCGCCAGCAGCCAACCCCAACTTGGACAGGGGGAGAAAAACATTCAGTACTTC
- - TRBJ2-2 TRBV7-2 CASSSRLSGPGTGELFF TGTGCCAGCAGCTCCAGACTTAGCGGCCCCGGGACCGGGGAGCTGTTTTTT
- TRBD1 TRBJ2-7 TRBV15 CATSRDRGPYEQYF TGTGCCACCAGCAGGGACAGGGGTCCCTACGAGCAGTACTTC